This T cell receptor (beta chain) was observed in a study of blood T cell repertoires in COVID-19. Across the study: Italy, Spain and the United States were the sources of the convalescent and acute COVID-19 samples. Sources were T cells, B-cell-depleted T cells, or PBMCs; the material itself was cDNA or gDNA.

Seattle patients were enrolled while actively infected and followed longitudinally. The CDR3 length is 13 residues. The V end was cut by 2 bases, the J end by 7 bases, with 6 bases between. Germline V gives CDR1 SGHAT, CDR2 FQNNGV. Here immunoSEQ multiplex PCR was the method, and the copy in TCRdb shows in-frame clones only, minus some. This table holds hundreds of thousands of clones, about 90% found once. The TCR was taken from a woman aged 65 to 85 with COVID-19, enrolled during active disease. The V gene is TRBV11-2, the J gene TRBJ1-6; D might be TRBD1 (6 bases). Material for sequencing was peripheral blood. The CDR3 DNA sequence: TGTGCCAGCAGCTTAACAGGGAATTCACCCCTCCACTTT. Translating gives CASSLTGNSPLHF.